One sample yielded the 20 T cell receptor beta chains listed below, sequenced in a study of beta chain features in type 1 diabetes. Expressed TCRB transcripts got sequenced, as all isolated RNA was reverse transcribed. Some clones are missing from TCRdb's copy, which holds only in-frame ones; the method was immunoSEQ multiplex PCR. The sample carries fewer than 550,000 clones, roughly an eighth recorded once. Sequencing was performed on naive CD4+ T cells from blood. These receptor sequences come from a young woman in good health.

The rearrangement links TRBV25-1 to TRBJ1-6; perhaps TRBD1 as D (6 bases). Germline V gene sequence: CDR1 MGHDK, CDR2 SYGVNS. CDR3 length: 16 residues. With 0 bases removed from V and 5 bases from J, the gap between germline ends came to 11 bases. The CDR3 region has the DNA TGTGCCAGCAGTGAATATGGCAGGGGTGATAATTCACCCCTCCACTTT. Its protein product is CASSEYGRGDNSPLHF.

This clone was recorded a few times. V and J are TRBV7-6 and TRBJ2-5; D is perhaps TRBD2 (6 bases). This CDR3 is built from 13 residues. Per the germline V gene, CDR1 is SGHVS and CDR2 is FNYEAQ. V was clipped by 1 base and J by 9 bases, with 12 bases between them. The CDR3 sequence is CASSLGAGGAQYF. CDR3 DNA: TGTGCCAGCAGCTTAGGGGCTGGCGGGGCCCAGTACTTC. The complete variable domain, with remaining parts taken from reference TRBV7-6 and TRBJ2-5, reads GAGVSQSPRYKVTKRGQDVALRCDPISGHVSLYWYRQALGQGPEFLTYFNYEAQQDKSGLPNDRFSAERPEGSISTLTIQRTEQRDSAMYRCASSLGAGGAQYFGPGTRLLVL.

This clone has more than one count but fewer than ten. CDR3 in amino acids: CTSQGSLQETQYF. The CDR3, as DNA: TGCACCTCACAGGGGTCGCTCCAAGAGACCCAGTACTTC. This chain links TRBV29-1 with TRBJ2-5, with 7 bases that match TRBD1. CDR1 is SQVTM and CDR2 is ANQGSEA in the germline V gene. The CDR3 has 13 amino acids.

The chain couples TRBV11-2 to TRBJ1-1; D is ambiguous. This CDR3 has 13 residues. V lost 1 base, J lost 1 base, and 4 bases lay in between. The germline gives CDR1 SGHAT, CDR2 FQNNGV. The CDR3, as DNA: TGTGCCAGCAGCTTAGGGACGAACACTGAAGCTTTCTTT. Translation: CASSLGTNTEAFF.

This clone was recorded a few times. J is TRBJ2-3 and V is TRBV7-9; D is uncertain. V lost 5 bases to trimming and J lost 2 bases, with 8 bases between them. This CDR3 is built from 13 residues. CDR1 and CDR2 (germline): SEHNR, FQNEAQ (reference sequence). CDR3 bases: TGTGCCAGCAGCCTTAAATCCACAGATACGCAGTATTTT. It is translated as CASSLKSTDTQYF. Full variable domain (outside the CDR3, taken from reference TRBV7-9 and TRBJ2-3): DTGVSQNPRHKITKRGQNVTFRCDPISEHNRLYWYRQTLGQGPEFLTYFQNEAQLEKSRLLSDRFSAERPKGSFSTLEIQRTEQGDSAMYLCASSLKSTDTQYFGPGTRLTVL.

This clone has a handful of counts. The CDR3 reads CASSAGEETQYF. In nucleotides, the CDR3 is TGTGCCAGCAGTGCCGGGGAAGAGACCCAGTACTTC. The chain employs TRBV2 and TRBJ2-5; D is possibly TRBD2 (5 bases). Germline V gene sequence: CDR1 SNHLY, CDR2 FYNNEI. V was shortened by 4 bases and J by 3 bases, with 6 bases between the two germline ends. The CDR3 runs to 12 residues. Together with reference TRBV2 and TRBJ2-5, the CDR3 gives the full variable domain: EPEVTQTPSHQVTQMGQEVILRCVPISNHLYFYWYRQILGQKVEFLVSFYNNEISEKSEIFDDQFSVERPDGSNFTLKIRSTKLEDSAMYFCASSAGEETQYFGPGTRLLVL.

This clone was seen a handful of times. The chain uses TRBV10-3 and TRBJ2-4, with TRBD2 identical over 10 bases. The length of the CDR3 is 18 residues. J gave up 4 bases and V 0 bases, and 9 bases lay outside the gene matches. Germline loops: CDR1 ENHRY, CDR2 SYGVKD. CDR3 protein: CAISESTTSGYGKNIQYF. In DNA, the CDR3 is TGTGCCATCAGTGAGTCGACGACTAGCGGGTACGGGAAAAACATTCAGTACTTC.

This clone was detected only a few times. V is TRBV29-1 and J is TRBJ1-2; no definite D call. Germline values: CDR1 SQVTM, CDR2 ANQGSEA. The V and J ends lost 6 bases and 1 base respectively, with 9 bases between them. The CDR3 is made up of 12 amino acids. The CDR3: CSVADGNYGYTF. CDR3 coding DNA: TGCAGCGTCGCGGACGGTAACTATGGCTACACCTTC.

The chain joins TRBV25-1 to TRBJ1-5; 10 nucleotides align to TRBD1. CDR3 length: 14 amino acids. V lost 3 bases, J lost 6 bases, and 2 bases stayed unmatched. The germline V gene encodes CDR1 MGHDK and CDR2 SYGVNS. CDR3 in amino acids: CASSDWDRGQPQHF. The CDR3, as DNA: TGTGCCAGCAGTGATTGGGACAGGGGTCAGCCCCAGCATTTT.

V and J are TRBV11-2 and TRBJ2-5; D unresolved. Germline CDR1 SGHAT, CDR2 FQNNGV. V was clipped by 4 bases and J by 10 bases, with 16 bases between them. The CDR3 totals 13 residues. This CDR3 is CASSSQTGNDQYF. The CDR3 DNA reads TGTGCCAGCAGCTCCCAGACTGGGAATGACCAGTACTTC.

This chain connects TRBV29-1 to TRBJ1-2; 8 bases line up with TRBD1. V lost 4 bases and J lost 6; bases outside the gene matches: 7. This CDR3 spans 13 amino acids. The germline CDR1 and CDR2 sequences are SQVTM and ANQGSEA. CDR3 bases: TGCAGCGTTGTCGTCAGGGGGCGGGATGGCTACACCTTC. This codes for CSVVVRGRDGYTF.

The CDR3 region is CASGLAGSSYEQYF. The DNA of the CDR3 is TGTGCTAGTGGACTAGCGGGGAGCTCCTACGAGCAGTACTTC. The chain links TRBV12-5 to TRBJ2-7, with TRBD2 matching over 10 bases. J was trimmed by 0 bases and V by 6 bases; bases with no gene match: 2. The CDR3 has 14 residues. Per the germline V gene, CDR1 is LGHNT and CDR2 is FRNRAP.

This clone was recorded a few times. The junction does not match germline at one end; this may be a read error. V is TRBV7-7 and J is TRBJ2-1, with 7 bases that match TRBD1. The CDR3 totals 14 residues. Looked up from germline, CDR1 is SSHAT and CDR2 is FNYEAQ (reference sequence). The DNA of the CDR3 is TGTGCTAGCAGCCGTACAGACAGGGTAAATGAGCAGTTCTTC. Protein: CASSRTDRVNEQFF.

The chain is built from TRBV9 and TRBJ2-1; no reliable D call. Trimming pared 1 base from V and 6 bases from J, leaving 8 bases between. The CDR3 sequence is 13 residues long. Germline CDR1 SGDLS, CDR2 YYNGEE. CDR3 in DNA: TGTGCCAGCAGCGTAACTTTGGGCAATGAGCAGTTCTTC. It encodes CASSVTLGNEQFF.

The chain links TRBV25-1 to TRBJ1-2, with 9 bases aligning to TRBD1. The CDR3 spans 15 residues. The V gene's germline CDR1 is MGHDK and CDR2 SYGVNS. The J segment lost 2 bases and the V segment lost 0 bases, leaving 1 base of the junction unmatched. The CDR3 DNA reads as TGTGCCAGCAGTGAATATACAGGGGGCAACTATGGCTACACCTTC. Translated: CASSEYTGGNYGYTF.

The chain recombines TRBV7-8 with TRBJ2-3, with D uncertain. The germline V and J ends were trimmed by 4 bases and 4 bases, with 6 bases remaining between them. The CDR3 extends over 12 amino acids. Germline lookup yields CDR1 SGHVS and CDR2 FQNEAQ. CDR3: CASSWTADTQYF. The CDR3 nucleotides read TGTGCCAGCAGCTGGACCGCAGATACGCAGTATTTT.

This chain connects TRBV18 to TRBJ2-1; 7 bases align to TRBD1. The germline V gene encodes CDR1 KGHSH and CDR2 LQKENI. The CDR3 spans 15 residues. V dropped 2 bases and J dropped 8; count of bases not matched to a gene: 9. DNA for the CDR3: TGTGCCAGCTCACCAATGAGGGGGCAAGGAGATGAGCAGTTCTTC. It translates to CASSPMRGQGDEQFF.

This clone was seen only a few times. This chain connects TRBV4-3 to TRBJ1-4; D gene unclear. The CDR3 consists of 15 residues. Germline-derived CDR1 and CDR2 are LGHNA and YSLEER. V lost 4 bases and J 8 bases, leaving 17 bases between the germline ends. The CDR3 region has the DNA TGCGCCAGCAGCCTAACCCCATTCAAGGAGGAAAAACTGTTTTTT. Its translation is CASSLTPFKEEKLFF.

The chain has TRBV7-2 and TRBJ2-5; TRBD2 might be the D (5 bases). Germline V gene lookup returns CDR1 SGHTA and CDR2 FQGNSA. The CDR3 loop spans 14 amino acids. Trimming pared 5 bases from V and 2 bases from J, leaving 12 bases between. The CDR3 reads CASSPPSGQETQYF. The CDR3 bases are TGTGCCAGCAGCCCACCCTCGGGACAAGAGACCCAGTACTTC.

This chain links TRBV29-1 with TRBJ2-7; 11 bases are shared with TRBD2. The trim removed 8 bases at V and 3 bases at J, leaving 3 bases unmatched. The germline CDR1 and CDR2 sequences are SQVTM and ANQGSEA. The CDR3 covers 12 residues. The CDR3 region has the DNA TGCAGCTACGGACTAGCGGGCTACGAGCAGTACTTC. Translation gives CSYGLAGYEQYF.